This T cell receptor beta chain was retrieved from a study of early T cells in non-severe SARS-CoV-2 infection. Whole-study context: Unpaired chains resulted from sequencing bulk RNA of unsorted whole blood. Study-wide points: Matching against VDJdb likely underestimated virus-specific expansions, favoring anti-spike CD8.

Attachment of unique molecular identifiers was made to individual cDNA molecules. TCRdb re-derived calls from the 5' RACE reads in MiXCR, one entry per CDR3 protein. The sample lists around 70,000 distinct CDR3 sequences; roughly 9.1% were seen once. About this clonotype: Its cognate antigen is unknown.

This CDR3 spans 15 amino acids. Per germline, CDR1 DFQATT and CDR2 SNEGSKA (reference sequence). Germline trimming cut 3 bases from V and 1 base from J; bases unmatched to any gene: 5. This TCR was sampled from an adult who was a healthcare worker with PCR-confirmed SARS-CoV-2 infection or an uninfected control (not recorded which). Sequences were obtained from whole blood. The chain links TRBV20-1 to TRBJ2-4; 8 bases map to TRBD1. This chain's CDR3 is CSASEQGVAKNIQYF. For the CDR3, the DNA is TGCAGTGCTAGTGAACAGGGGGTCGCCAAAAACATTCAGTACTTC.